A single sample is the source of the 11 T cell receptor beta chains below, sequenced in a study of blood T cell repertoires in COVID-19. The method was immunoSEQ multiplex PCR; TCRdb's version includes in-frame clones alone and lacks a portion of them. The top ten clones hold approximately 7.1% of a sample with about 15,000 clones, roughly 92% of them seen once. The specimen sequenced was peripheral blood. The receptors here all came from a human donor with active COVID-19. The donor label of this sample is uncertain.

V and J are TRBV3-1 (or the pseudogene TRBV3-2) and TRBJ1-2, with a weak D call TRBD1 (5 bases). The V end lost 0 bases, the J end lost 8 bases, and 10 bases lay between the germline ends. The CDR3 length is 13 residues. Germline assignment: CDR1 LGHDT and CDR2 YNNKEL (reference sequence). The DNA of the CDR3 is TGTGCCAGCAGCCAAGATAACGGGGGAGGCTACACCTTC. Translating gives CASSQDNGGGYTF.

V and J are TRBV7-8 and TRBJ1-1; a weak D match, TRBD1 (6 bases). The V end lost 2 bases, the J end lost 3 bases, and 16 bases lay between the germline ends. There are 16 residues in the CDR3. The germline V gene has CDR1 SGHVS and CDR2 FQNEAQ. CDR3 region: CASSLRNRVLDTEAFF. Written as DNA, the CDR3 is TGTGCCAGCAGCTTAAGAAACAGGGTTTTGGACACTGAAGCTTTCTTT.

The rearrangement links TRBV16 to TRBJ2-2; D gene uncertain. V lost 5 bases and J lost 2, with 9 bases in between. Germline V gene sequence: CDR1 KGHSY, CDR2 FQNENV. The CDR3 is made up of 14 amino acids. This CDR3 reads CASSEHANTGELFF. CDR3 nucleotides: TGTGCCAGCAGCGAGCACGCAAACACCGGGGAGCTGTTTTTT.

The CDR3 loop reads CSGGGLRANEQFF. CDR3 bases: TGCAGCGGGGGGGGGCTTCGGGCCAATGAGCAGTTCTTC. The genes are TRBV29-1 and TRBJ2-1, with a tentative D call TRBD2 (7 bases). Germline V lookup: CDR1 SQVTM, CDR2 ANQGSEA. Trimming took 7 bases from V and 6 from J, leaving 16 bases between them. The CDR3 contains 13 residues.

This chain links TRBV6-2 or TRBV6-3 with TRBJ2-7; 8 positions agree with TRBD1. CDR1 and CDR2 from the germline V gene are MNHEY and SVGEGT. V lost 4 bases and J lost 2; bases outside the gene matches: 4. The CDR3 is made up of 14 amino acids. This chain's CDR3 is CASSSDRAAYEQYF. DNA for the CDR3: TGTGCCAGCAGTTCGGACAGGGCTGCCTACGAGCAGTACTTC.

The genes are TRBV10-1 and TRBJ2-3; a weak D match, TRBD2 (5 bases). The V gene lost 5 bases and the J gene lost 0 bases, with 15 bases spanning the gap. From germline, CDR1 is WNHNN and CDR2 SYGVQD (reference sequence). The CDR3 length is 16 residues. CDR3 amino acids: CASSPKARVSTDTQYF. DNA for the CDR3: TGCGCCAGCAGTCCGAAGGCGCGGGTTAGCACAGATACGCAGTATTTT.

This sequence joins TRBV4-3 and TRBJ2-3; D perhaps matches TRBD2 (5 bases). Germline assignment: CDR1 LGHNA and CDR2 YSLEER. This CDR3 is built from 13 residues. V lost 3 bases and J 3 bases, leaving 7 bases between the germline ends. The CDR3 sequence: CASSQRATDTQYF. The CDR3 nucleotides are TGCGCCAGCAGCCAGAGGGCAACAGATACGCAGTATTTT.

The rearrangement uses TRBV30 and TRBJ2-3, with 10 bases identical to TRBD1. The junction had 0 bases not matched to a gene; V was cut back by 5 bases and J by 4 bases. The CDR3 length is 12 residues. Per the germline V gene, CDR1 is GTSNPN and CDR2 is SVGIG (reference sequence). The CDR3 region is CAWDRGPDTQYF. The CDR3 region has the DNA TGTGCCTGGGACAGGGGGCCAGATACGCAGTATTTT. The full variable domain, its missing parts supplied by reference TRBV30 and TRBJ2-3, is SQTIHQWPATLVQPVGSPLSLECTVEGTSNPNLYWYRQAAGRGLQLLFYSVGIGQISSEVPQNLSASRPQDRQFILSSKKLLLSDSGFYLCAWDRGPDTQYFGPGTRLTVL.

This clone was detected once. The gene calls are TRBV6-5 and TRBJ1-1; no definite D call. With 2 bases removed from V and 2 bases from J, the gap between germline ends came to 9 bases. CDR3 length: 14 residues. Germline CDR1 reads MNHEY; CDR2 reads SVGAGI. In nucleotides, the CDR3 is TGTGCCAGCAGTTACCTAGTAGAAAACACTGAAGCTTTCTTT. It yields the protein CASSYLVENTEAFF.

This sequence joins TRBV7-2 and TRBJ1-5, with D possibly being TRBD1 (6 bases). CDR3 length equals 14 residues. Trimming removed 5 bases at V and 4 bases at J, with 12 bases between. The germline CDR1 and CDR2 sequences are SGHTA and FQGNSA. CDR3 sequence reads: CASSPGQRNQPQHF. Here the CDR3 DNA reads TGTGCCAGCAGCCCCGGACAGCGTAATCAGCCCCAGCATTTT.

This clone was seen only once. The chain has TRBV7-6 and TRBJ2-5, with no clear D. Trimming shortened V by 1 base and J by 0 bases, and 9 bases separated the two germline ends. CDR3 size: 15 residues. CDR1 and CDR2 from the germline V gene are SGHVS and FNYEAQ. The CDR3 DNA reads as TGTGCCAGCAGCTTAGGAGTAACAGACCAAGAGACCCAGTACTTC. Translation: CASSLGVTDQETQYF.